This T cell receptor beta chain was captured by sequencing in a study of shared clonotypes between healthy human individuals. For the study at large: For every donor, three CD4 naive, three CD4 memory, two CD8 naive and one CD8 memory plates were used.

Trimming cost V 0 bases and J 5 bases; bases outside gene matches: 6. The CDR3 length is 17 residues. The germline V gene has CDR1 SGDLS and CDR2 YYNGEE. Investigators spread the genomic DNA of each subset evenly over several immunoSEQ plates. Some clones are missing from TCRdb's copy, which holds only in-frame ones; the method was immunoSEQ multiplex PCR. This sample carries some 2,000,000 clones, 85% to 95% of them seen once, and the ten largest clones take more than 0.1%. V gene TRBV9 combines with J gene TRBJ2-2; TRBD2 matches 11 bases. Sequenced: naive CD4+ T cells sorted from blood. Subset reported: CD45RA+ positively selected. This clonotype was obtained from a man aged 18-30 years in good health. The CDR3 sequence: CASSVVAGGLRTGELFF. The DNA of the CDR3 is TGTGCCAGCAGCGTAGTAGCGGGGGGGCTACGTACCGGGGAGCTGTTTTTT.